This is a list of T cell receptor beta chains from one sample in a study of blood T cell repertoires in COVID-19. Data came from immunoSEQ multiplex PCR; TCRdb stores just in-frame clones and leaves some out. This table holds hundreds of thousands of clones, about 86% found once. The material sequenced was peripheral blood. The receptors were sampled from a woman aged 25 to 39 who had recovered from COVID-19. Each CDR3 is given with its conserved first and last residue. Fields, in order: D gene, V gene, J gene, clone size, CDR3 protein, CDR3 DNA. D genes are given only for firm matches. Part of the rows lack a size; the others show once, few, many or a class for expanded clones.

d_gene: NA
v_gene: TRBV11-1
j_gene: TRBJ2-7
abundance: NA
CDR3aa: CASSSVTYEQYF
CDR3nt: TGTGCCAGCAGCTCCGTAACCTACGAGCAGTACTTC

d_gene: NA
v_gene: TRBV5-5
j_gene: TRBJ2-2
abundance: NA
CDR3aa: CASSLQGSNTGELFF
CDR3nt: TGTGCCAGCAGCTTGCAGGGGTCGAACACCGGGGAGCTGTTTTTT

d_gene: TRBD1
v_gene: TRBV29-1
j_gene: TRBJ1-3
abundance: NA
CDR3aa: CSVEALTPGQGLGNTIYF
CDR3nt: TGCAGCGTTGAAGCGCTCACACCGGGACAGGGGCTCGGAAACACCATATATTTT

d_gene: NA
v_gene: TRBV5-1
j_gene: TRBJ1-1
abundance: NA
CDR3aa: CASRGSAGNTEAFF
CDR3nt: TGCGCCAGCAGAGGCAGCGCGGGGAACACTGAAGCTTTCTTT

d_gene: TRBD2
v_gene: TRBV4-3
j_gene: TRBJ2-7
abundance: NA
CDR3aa: CASSQDRWAGGAEQYF
CDR3nt: TGCGCCAGCAGCCAAGATCGTTGGGCGGGAGGCGCCGAGCAGTACTTC

d_gene: NA
v_gene: TRBV3-1/TRBV3-2
j_gene: TRBJ1-2
abundance: NA
CDR3aa: CASSQAGYGYTF
CDR3nt: TGTGCCAGCAGCCAAGCCGGGTACGGCTACACCTTC

d_gene: TRBD1
v_gene: TRBV16
j_gene: TRBJ2-5
abundance: NA
CDR3aa: CASSQTLSGGVRSETQYF
CDR3nt: TGTGCCAGCAGCCAAACCTTATCAGGGGGCGTAAGGTCAGAGACCCAGTACTTC

d_gene: NA
v_gene: TRBV25-1
j_gene: TRBJ2-5
abundance: NA
CDR3aa: CASSPGDATQYF
CDR3nt: TGTGCCAGCAGCCCAGGGGACGCGACCCAGTACTTC

d_gene: TRBD1
v_gene: TRBV2
j_gene: TRBJ2-7
abundance: NA
CDR3aa: CASGLTGVGYEQYF
CDR3nt: TGTGCCAGCGGATTGACAGGGGTGGGTTACGAGCAGTACTTC

d_gene: NA
v_gene: TRBV10-1
j_gene: TRBJ2-1
abundance: once
CDR3aa: CASSPPGLRNEQFF
CDR3nt: TGCGCCAGCAGCCCCCCCGGACTCAGGAATGAGCAGTTCTTC

d_gene: TRBD1
v_gene: TRBV7-8
j_gene: TRBJ1-2
abundance: NA
CDR3aa: CASSWTGDHNYGYTF
CDR3nt: TGTGCCAGCAGCTGGACAGGAGACCATAACTATGGCTACACCTTC